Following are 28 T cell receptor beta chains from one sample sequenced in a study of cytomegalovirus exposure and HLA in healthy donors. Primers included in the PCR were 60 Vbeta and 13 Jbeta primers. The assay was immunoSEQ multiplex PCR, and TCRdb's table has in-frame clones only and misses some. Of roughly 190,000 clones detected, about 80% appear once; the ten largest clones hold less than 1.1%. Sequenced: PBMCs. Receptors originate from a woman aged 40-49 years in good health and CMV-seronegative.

CDR3 coding DNA: TGTGCCAGCAGCCCCCGACCAGGTGCGTCGAACACCGGGGAGCTGTTTTTT. Amino acid sequence: CASSPRPGASNTGELFF. This chain connects TRBV7-6 to TRBJ2-2; D remains ambiguous. CDR1 is SGHVS and CDR2 is FNYEAQ in the germline V gene. The V gene lost 5 bases and the J gene lost 0 bases, with 16 bases spanning the gap. This CDR3 is built from 17 residues.

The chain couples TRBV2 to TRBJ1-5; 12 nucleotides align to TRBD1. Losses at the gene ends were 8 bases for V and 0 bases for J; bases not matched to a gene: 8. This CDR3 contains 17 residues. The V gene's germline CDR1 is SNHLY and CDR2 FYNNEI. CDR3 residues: CASAGTGGPYSNQPQHF. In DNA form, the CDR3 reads TGTGCCAGCGCCGGGACAGGGGGCCCTTATAGCAATCAGCCCCAGCATTTT.

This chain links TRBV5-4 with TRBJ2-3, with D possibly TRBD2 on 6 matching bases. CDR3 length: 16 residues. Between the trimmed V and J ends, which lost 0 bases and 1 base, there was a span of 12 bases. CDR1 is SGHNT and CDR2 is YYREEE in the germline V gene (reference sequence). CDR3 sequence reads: CASSLVVGRRTDTQYF. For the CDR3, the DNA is TGTGCCAGCAGCTTGGTAGTGGGGAGGCGCACAGATACGCAGTATTTT.

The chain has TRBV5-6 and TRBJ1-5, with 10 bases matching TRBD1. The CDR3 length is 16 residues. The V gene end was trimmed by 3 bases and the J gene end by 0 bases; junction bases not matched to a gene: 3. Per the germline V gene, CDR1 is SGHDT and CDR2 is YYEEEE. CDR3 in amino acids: CASSSRTGGSNQPQHF. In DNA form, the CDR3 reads TGTGCCAGCAGCTCTCGGACAGGGGGTAGCAATCAGCCCCAGCATTTT.

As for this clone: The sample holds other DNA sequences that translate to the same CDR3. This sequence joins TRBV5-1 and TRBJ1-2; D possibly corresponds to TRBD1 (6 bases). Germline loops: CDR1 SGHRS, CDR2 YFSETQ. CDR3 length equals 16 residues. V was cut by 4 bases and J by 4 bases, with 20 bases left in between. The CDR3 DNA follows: TGCGCCAGCAGCGTCGGTGGGCCGGGACAAACCTATGGCTACACCTTC. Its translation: CASSVGGPGQTYGYTF.

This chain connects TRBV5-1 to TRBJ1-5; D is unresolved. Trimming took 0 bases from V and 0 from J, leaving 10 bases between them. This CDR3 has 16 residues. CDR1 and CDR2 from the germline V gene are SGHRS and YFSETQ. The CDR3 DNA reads TGCGCCAGCAGCTTGGGAACTCTAAATAGCAATCAGCCCCAGCATTTT. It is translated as CASSLGTLNSNQPQHF. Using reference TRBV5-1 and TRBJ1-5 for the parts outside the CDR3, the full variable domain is KAGVTQTPRYLIKTRGQQVTLSCSPISGHRSVSWYQQTPGQGLQFLFEYFSETQRNKGNFPGRFSGRQFSNSRSEMNVSTLELGDSALYLCASSLGTLNSNQPQHFGDGTRLSIL.

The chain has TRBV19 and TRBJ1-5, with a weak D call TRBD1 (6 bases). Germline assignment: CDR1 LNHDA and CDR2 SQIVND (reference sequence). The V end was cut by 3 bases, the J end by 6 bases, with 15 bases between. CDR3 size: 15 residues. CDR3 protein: CASSIYRVVAQPQHF. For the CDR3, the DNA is TGTGCCAGTAGTATTTACAGGGTCGTGGCTCAGCCCCAGCATTTT.

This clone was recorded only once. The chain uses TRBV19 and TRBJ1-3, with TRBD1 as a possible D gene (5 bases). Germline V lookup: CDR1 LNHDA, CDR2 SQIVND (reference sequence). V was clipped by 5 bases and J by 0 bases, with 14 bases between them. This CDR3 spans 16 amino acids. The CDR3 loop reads CASSPSPGLSGNTIYF. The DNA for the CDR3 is TGTGCCAGTAGTCCGTCTCCGGGACTCTCTGGAAACACCATATATTTT. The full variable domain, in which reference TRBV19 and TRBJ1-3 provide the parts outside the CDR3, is DGGITQSPKYLFRKEGQNVTLSCEQNLNHDAMYWYRQDPGQGLRLIYYSQIVNDFQKGDIAEGYSVSREKKESFPLTVTSAQKNPTAFYLCASSPSPGLSGNTIYFGEGSWLTVV.

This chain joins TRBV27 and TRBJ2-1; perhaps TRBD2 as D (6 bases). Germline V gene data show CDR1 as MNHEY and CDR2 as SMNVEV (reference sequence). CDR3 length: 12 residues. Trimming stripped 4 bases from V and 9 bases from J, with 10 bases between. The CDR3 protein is CASSSLGGEQFF. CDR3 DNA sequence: TGTGCCAGCAGTTCACTCGGGGGTGAGCAGTTCTTC.

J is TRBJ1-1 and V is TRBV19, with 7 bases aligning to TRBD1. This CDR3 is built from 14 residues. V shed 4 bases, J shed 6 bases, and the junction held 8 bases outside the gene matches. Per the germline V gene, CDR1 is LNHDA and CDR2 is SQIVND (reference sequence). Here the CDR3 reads CASSRQGGRAEAFF. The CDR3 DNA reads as TGTGCCAGTAGTAGACAGGGCGGGCGGGCTGAAGCTTTCTTT.

CDR3 sequence: CASSILAGIGELFF. The CDR3 DNA reads as TGCGCCAGCAGCATATTGGCGGGGATCGGGGAGCTGTTTTTT. The chain is built from TRBV10-1 and TRBJ2-2; perhaps TRBD2 as D (6 bases). V lost 6 bases to trimming and J lost 7 bases, with 15 bases between them. The V gene's germline CDR1 is WNHNN and CDR2 SYGVQD (reference sequence). CDR3 length: 14 amino acids.

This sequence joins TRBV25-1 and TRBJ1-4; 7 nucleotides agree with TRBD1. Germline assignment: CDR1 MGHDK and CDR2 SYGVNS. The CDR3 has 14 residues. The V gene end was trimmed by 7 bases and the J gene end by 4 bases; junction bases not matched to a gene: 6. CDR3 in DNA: TGTGCCAGCACCCTTCAGGGGGGTAATGAAAAACTGTTTTTT. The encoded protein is CASTLQGGNEKLFF.

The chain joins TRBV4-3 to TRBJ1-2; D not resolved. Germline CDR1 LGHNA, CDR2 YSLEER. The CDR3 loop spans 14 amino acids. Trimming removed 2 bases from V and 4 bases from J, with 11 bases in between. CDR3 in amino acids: CASSQLGSSYGYTF. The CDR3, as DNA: TGCGCCAGCAGCCAATTAGGGAGTTCCTATGGCTACACCTTC.

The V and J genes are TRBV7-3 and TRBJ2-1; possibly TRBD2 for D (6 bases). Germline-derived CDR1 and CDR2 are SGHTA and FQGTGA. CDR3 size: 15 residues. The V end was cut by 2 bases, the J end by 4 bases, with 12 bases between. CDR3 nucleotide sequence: TGTGCCAGCAGCTTAGATGCCCGGGGGTACAATGAGCAGTTCTTC. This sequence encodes CASSLDARGYNEQFF.

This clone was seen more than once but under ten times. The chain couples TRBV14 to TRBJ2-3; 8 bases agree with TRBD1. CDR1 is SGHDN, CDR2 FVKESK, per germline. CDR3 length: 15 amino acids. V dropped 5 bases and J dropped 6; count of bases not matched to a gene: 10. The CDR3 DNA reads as TGTGCCAGCAGCTCGGGACAGGTAGCAAGGGATACGCAGTATTTT. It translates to CASSSGQVARDTQYF.

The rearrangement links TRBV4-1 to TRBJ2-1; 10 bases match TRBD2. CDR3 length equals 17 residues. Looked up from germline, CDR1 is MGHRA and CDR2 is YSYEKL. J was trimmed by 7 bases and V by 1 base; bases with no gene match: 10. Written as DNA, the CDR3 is TGCGCCAGCAGCCAAGGTGTTCTCCTAGCGGGAGTTAATGAGCAGTTCTTC. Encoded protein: CASSQGVLLAGVNEQFF.

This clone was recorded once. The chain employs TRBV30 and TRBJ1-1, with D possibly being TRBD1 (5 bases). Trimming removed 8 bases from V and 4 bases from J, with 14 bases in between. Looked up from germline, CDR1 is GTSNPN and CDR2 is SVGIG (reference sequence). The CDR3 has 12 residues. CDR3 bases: TGTGCCGCAGGGCGATCCGCCACTGAAGCTTTCTTT. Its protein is CAAGRSATEAFF.

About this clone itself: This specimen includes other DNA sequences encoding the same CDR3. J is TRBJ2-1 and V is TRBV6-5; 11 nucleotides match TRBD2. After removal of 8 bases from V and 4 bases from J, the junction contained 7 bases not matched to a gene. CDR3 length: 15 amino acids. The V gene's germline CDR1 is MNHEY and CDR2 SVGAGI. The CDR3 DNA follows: TGTGCCAGCTCCTTGACTAGCGGGGATTACAATGAGCAGTTCTTC. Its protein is CASSLTSGDYNEQFF.

CDR3 sequence reads: CASRASTADTQYF. In DNA, the CDR3 is TGCGCCAGCAGGGCTAGCACGGCAGATACGCAGTATTTT. The rearrangement joins TRBV5-1 to TRBJ2-3, with D maybe TRBD2 (5 bases). Germline V gene lookup returns CDR1 SGHRS and CDR2 YFSETQ. V lost 5 bases and J 4 bases, leaving 11 bases between the germline ends. The CDR3 loop spans 13 amino acids.

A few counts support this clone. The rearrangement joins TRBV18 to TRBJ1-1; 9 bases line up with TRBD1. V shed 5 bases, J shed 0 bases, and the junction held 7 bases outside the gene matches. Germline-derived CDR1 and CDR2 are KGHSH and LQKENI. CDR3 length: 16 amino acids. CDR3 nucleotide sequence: TGTGCCAGCTCAATAACAGGGGGCGGAATGAACACTGAAGCTTTCTTT. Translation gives CASSITGGGMNTEAFF.

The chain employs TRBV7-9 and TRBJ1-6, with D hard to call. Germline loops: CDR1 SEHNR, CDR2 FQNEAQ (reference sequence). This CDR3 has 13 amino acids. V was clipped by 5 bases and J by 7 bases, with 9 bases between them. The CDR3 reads CASSTAVNSPLHF. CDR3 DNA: TGTGCCAGCAGCACAGCTGTCAATTCACCCCTCCACTTT.

CDR3 residues: CAVRGGVRASERESMDTQYF. CDR3 coding DNA: TGTGCCGTCCGTGGGGGGGTCCGGGCGTCCGAGCGGGAGTCAATGGATACGCAGTATTTT. This chain uses TRBV10-3 with TRBJ2-3, with TRBD2 matching over 8 bases. CDR1 and CDR2 (germline): ENHRY, SYGVKD. Trimming at V came to 11 bases and at J to 6 bases, leaving 31 bases not matched to a gene. The CDR3 is 20 amino acids.

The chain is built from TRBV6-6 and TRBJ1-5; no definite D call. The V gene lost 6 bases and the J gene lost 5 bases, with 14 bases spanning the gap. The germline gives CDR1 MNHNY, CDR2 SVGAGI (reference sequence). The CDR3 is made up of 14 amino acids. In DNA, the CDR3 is TGTGCCAGCAGCCCCGCGGGTGGAGATCAGCCCCAGCATTTT. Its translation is CASSPAGGDQPQHF.

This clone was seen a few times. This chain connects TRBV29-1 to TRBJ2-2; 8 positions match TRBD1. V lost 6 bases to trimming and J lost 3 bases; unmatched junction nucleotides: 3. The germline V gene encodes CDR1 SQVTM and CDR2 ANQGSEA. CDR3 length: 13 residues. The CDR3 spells CSVVQGDTGELFF. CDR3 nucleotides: TGCAGCGTGGTACAGGGGGACACCGGGGAGCTGTTTTTT.

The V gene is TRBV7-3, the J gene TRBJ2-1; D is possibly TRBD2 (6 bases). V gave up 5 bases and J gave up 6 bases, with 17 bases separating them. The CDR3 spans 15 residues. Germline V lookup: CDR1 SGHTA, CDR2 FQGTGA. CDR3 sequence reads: CASSPGGAWGNEQFF. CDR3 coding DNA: TGTGCCAGCAGCCCAGGAGGGGCCTGGGGCAATGAGCAGTTCTTC.

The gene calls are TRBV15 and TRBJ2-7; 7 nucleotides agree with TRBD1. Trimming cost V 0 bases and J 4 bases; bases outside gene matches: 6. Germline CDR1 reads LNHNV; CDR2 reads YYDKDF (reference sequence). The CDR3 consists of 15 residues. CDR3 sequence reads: CATSRERGPYYEQYF. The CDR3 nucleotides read TGTGCCACCAGCAGAGAGAGGGGGCCATATTACGAGCAGTACTTC. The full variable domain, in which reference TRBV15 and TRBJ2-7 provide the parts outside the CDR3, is DAMVIQNPRYQVTQFGKPVTLSCSQTLNHNVMYWYQQKSSQAPKLLFHYYDKDFNNEADTPDNFQSRRPNTSFCFLDIRSPGLGDTAMYLCATSRERGPYYEQYFGPGTRLTVT.

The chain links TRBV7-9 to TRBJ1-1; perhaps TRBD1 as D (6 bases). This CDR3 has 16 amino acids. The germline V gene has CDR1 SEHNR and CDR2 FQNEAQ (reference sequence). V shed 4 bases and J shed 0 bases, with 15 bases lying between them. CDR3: CASSSLLGGMNTEAFF. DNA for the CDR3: TGTGCCAGCAGCTCTCTCTTAGGGGGAATGAACACTGAAGCTTTCTTT.

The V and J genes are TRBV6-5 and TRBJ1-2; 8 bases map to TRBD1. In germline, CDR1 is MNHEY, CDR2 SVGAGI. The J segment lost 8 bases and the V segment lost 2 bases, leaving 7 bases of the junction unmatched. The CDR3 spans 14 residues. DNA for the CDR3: TGTGCCAGCAGTTACCTGGACAGGGCCCTCGGCTACACCTTC. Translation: CASSYLDRALGYTF.